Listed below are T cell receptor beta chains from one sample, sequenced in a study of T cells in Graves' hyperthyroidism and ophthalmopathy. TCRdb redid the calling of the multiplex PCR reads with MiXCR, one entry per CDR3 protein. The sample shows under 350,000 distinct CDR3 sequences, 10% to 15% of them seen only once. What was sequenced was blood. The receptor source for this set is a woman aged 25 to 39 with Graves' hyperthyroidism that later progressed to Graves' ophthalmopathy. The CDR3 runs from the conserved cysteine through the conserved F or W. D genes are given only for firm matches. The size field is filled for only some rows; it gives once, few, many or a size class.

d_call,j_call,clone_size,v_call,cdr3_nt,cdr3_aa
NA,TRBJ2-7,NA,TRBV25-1,TGTGCCAGCAGTCAGGGGACTGCTGCGCTCCACGAGCAGTACTTC,CASSQGTAALHEQYF
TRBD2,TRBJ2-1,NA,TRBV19,TGTGCCAGTAGGAAGCTAGCGGGAGGCAATGAGCAGTTCTTC,CASRKLAGGNEQFF
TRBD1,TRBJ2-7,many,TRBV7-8,TGTGCCAGCAGCCGATCGGACAGGGCCTACGAGCAGTACTTC,CASSRSDRAYEQYF
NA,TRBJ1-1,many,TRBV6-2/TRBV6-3,TGTGCCAGCAACAGAGCTGGAGGGAACACTGAAGCTTTCTTT,CASNRAGGNTEAFF
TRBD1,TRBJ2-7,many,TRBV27,TGTGCCAGCAGTCGCGGGACAGGGGGAGGCTACGAGCAGTACTTC,CASSRGTGGGYEQYF
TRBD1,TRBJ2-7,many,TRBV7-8,TGTGCCAGCAGCTTCGGATCGACAGGGGTGTACGAGCAGTACTTC,CASSFGSTGVYEQYF
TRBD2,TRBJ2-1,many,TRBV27,TGTGCCAGCAGTCCCTCACTAGCGGGAGTGACGGGCTCCTACAATGAGCAGTTCTTC,CASSPSLAGVTGSYNEQFF
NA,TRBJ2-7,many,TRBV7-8,TGTGCCAGCAGCGCGGCCCGGGACCGCTGGTACGAGCAGTACTTC,CASSAARDRWYEQYF
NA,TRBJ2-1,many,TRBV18,TGTGCCAGCTCACCGTCCGCGGGAACGCTACTAGGGAATGAGCAGTTCTTC,CASSPSAGTLLGNEQFF
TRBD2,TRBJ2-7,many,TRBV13,TGTGCCAGCAGCCGAGCGGGACCCTACGAGCAGTACTTC,CASSRAGPYEQYF
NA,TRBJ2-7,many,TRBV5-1,TGCGCCAGCAGCTTGGGTCAGCTCTACGAGCAGTACTTC,CASSLGQLYEQYF
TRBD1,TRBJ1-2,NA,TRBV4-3,TGCGCCAGCAGCCAAGACATGGGACAGACACTTAACTATGGCTACACCTTC,CASSQDMGQTLNYGYTF
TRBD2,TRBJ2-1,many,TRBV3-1,TGTGCCAGCAGTACTAGCGGGAAAGACAATGAGCAGTTCTTC,CASSTSGKDNEQFF
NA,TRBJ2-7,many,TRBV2,TGTGCCAGCAGCGGATTCTCCTACGAGCAGTACTTC,CASSGFSYEQYF
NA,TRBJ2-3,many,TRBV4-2,TGTGCCAGCAGCCAAGAACTGGCGACTCCAGGGGCAGATACGCAGTATTTT,CASSQELATPGADTQYF
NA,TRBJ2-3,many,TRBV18,TGTGCCAGCTCACTATACAGCTCTAGCACAGATACGCAGTATTTT,CASSLYSSSTDTQYF
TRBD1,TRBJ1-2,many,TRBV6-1,TGTGCCAGTTCTCGACTCCGGGACAGGGACTATGGCTACACCTTC,CASSRLRDRDYGYTF
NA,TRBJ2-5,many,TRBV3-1,TGTGCCAGCAGCCAAGATCCAGGACTGCATTACGAGACCCAGTACTTC,CASSQDPGLHYETQYF
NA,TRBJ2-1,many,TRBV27,TGTGCCAGCAGTGCGGACAGCCCCTACAATGAGCAGTTCTTC,CASSADSPYNEQFF
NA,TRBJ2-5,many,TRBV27,TGTGCCAGCAGTTCGCTCCTGGGGGGAGAGACCCAGTACTTC,CASSSLLGGETQYF
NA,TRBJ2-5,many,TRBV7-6,TGTGCCAGCAGCTTGCTATGGACGGAGGGGGAGACCCAGTACTTC,CASSLLWTEGETQYF
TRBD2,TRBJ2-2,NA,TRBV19,TGTGCCAGTAGTCCCGGGAGGGCCCTTGGCGGGGAGCTGTTTTTT,CASSPGRALGGELFF
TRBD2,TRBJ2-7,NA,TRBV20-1,TGCAGTGCTAGAGGTCTACTTAGCGGGAGCAACGAGCAGTACTTC,CSARGLLSGSNEQYF
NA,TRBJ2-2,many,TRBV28,TGTGCCAGCGGATCCATTCAAGAATCGAACGGGGAGCTGTTTTTT,CASGSIQESNGELFF
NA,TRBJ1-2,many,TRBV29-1,TGCAGCGTTGAAAGCGACGTAAACTATGGCTACACCTTC,CSVESDVNYGYTF
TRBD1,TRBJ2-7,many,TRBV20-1,TGCAGTGCTAGGGCCCCTGGACAGGTCGAGCAGTACTTC,CSARAPGQVEQYF
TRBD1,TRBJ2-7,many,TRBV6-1,TGTGCCAGCAGTTCTAAACAGGGGTTTTGGCACGAGCAGTACTTC,CASSSKQGFWHEQYF
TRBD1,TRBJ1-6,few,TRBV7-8,TGTGCCAGCAGCTTACCTAAGACAGGGCTCGCGGGGAATTCACCCCTCCACTTT,CASSLPKTGLAGNSPLHF
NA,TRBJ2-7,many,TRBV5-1,TGCGCCAGCAGCTTGCAGTCAGGATACTACGAGCAGTACTTC,CASSLQSGYYEQYF
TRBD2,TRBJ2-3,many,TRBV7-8,TGTGCCAGCAGCTTAGCGCGGGCGGGAGCGTTAGATACGCAGTATTTT,CASSLARAGALDTQYF
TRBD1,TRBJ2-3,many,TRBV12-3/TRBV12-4,TGTGCCAGCAGCTCCCACGACAGGGGGAGCACAGATACGCAGTATTTT,CASSSHDRGSTDTQYF
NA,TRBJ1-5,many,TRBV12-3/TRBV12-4,TGTGCCAGCAGTTTAGTCCGGGGAGGCAATCAGCCCCAGCATTTT,CASSLVRGGNQPQHF
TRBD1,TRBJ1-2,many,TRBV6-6,TGTGCCAGCAGTTACTCGGCACAGGGGTATGGCTACACCTTC,CASSYSAQGYGYTF
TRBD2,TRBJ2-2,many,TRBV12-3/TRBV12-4,TGTGCCAGCTGTACTAGCGAGCCCGGGGAGCTGTTTTTT,CASCTSEPGELFF
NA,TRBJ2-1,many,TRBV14,TGTGCCAGCAGCCAAGGGCCCCTAGCCCCCAGCAATGAGCAGTTCTTC,CASSQGPLAPSNEQFF
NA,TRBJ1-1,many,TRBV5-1,TGCGCCAGCAGCTTGGCCCCCGGTGGGGGGGCGAACACTGAAGCTTTCTTT,CASSLAPGGGANTEAFF
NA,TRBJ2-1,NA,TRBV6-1,TGTGCCAGCAGCCATACGAGCTCCTACAATGAGCAGTTCTTC,CASSHTSSYNEQFF
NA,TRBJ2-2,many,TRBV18,TGTGCCAGCTCACAGGAGATCGGGGCCGGGGAGCTGTTTTTT,CASSQEIGAGELFF
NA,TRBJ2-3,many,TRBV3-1,TGTGCCAGCAGCCAAGGAGGACCGGGAGTTGGAGATACGCAGTATTTT,CASSQGGPGVGDTQYF
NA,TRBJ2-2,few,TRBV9,TGTGCCAGCAGCCGAACCCAGGCGCCGAACACCGGGGAGCTGTTTTTT,CASSRTQAPNTGELFF
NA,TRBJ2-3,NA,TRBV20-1,TGCAGTGCTAGAGATCCCCGACTGAGCACAGATACGCAGTATTTT,CSARDPRLSTDTQYF
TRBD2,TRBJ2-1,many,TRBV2,TGTGCCAGCAGTGAAGGGGTAGCGGGCTCCTACAATGAGCAGTTCTTC,CASSEGVAGSYNEQFF
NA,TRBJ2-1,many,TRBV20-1,TGCAGTGCTAGAGTCGGGAGCTCGGGTTACAATGAGCAGTTCTTC,CSARVGSSGYNEQFF
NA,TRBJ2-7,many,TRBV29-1,TGCAGCGTTGATGACCAGGTCGGCGAGCAGTACTTC,CSVDDQVGEQYF
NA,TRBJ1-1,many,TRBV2,TGTGCCAGCACGCTCAGGGGGAACACTGAAGCTTTCTTT,CASTLRGNTEAFF
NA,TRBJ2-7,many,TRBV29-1,TGCAGCGCCACGGGGGCGGGAGTTACCTACGAGCAGTACTTC,CSATGAGVTYEQYF
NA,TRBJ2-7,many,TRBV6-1,TGTGCCAGCAACTCAGGGGTAGGAGGCTACGAGCAGTACTTC,CASNSGVGGYEQYF
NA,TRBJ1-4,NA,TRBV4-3,TGCGCCAGCAGCCCACCGAGGGCTTTCAGTGAAAAACTGTTTTTT,CASSPPRAFSEKLFF
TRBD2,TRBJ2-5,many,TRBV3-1,TGTGCCAGCAGCCAGAGCGTCCACGGGAGGGCTTCTAGGCAAGAGACCCAGTACTTC,CASSQSVHGRASRQETQYF
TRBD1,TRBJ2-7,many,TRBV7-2,TGTGCCAGCAGCTTAGGGGGACAGGGATACGAGCAGTACTTC,CASSLGGQGYEQYF
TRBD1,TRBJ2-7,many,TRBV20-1,TGCAGTGCTCGCGGGACAGGGGAGTACGAGCAGTACTTC,CSARGTGEYEQYF
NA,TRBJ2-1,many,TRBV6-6,TGTGCCAGCAGTTACTCGACGGGCAGCTCCTACAATGAGCAGTTCTTC,CASSYSTGSSYNEQFF